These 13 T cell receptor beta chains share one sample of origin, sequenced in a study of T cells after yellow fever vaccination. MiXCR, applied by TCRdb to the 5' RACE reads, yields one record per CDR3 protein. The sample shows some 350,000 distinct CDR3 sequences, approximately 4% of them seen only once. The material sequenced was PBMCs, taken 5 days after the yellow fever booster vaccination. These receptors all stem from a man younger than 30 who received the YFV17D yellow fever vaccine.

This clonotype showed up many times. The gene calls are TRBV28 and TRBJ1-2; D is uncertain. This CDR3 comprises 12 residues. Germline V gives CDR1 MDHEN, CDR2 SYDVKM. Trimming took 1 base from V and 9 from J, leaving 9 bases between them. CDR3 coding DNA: TGTGCCAGCAGTTTATCCCGGGCGAGCTACACCTTC. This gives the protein CASSLSRASYTF.

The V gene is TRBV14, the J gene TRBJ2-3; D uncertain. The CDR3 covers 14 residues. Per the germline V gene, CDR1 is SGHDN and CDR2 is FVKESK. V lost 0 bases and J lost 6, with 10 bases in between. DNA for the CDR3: TGTGCCAGCAGCCAAGAGTCATTATTTGATACGCAGTATTTT. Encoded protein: CASSQESLFDTQYF.

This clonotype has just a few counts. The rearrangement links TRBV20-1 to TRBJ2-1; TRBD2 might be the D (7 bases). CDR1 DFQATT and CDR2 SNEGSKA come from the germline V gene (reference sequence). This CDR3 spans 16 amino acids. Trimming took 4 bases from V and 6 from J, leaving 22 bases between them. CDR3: CSAISPGWGGFNEQFF. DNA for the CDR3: TGCAGTGCTATCAGCCCCGGGTGGGGGGGCTTCAATGAGCAGTTCTTC.

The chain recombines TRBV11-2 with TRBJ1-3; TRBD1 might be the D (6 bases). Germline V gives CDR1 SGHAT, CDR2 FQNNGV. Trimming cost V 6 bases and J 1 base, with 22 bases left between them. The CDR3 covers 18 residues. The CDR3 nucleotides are TGTGCCAGCAGGTCCTCCGGGACACCTAAGCGATCTGGAAACACCATATATTTT. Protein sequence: CASRSSGTPKRSGNTIYF. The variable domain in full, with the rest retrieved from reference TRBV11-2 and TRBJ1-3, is EAGVAQSPRYKIIEKRQSVAFWCNPISGHATLYWYQQILGQGPKLLIQFQNNGVVDDSQLPKDRFSAERLKGVDSTLKIQPAKLEDSAVYLCASRSSGTPKRSGNTIYFGEGSWLTVV.

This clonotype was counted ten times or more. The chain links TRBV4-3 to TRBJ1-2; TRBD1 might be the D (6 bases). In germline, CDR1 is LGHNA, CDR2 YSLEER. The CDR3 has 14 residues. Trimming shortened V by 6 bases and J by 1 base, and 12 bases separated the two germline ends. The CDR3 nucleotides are TGCGCCAGCAGGCAGGGGATTGGTAACTATGGCTACACCTTC. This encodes CASRQGIGNYGYTF.

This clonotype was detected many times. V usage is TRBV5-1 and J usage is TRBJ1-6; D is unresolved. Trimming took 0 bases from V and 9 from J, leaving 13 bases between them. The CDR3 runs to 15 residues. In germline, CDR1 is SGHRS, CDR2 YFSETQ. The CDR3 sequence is CASSLAFTEGSPLHF. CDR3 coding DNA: TGCGCCAGCAGCTTGGCCTTTACAGAAGGTTCACCCCTCCACTTT. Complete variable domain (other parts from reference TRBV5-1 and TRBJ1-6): KAGVTQTPRYLIKTRGQQVTLSCSPISGHRSVSWYQQTPGQGLQFLFEYFSETQRNKGNFPGRFSGRQFSNSRSEMNVSTLELGDSALYLCASSLAFTEGSPLHFGNGTRLTVT.

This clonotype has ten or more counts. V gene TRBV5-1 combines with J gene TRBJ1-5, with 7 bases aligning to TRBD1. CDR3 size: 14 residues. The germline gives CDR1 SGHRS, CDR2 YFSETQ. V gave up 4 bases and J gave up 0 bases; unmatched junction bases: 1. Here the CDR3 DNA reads TGCGCCAGCAGCACAGGGGATAGCAATCAGCCCCAGCATTTT. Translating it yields CASSTGDSNQPQHF.

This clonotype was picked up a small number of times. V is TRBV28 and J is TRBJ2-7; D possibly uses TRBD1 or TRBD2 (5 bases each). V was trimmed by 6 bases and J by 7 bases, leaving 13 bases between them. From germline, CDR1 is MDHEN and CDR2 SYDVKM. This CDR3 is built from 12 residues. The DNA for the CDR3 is TGTGCCAGCAGCGGGATTGAGGGGGAGCAGTACTTC. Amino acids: CASSGIEGEQYF. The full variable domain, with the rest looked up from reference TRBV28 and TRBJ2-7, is DVKVTQSSRYLVKRTGEKVFLECVQDMDHENMFWYRQDPGLGLRLIYFSYDVKMKEKGDIPEGYSVSREKKERFSLILESASTNQTSMYLCASSGIEGEQYFGPGTRLTVT.

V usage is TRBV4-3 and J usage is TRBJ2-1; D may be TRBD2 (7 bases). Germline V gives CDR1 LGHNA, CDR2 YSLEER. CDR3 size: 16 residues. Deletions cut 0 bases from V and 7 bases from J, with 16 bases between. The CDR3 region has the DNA TGCGCCAGCAGCCAAGATCACGGGGGGCGCGGTAATGAGCAGTTCTTC. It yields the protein CASSQDHGGRGNEQFF.

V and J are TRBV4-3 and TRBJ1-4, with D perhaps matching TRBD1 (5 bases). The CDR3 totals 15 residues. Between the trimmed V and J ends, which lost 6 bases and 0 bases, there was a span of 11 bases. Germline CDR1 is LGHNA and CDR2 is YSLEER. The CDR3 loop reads CASSDSFATNEKLFF. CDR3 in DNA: TGCGCCAGCAGTGACAGTTTTGCAACTAATGAAAAACTGTTTTTT.

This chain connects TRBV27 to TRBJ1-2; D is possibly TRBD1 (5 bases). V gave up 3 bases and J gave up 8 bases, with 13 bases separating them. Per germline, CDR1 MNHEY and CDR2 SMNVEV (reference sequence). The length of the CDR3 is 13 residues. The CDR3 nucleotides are TGTGCCAGCAGTTTGTCAGGGACGGGGGGCTACACCTTC. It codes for CASSLSGTGGYTF.

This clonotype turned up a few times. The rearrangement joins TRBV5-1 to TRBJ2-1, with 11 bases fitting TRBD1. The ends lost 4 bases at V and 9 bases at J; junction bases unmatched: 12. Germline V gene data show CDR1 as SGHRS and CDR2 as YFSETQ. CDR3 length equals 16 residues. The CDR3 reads CASSPLQGQGGGEQFF. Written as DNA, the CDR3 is TGCGCCAGCAGCCCACTACAGGGACAGGGGGGCGGTGAGCAGTTCTTC.

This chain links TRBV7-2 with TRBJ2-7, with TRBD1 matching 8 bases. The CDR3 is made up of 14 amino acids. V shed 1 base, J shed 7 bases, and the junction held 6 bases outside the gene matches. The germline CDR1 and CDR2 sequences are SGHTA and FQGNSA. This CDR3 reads CASSLGTGQGEQYF. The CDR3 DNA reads TGTGCCAGCAGCTTAGGGACAGGGCAAGGGGAGCAGTACTTC.